This T cell receptor (beta chain) originates from a study of cytomegalovirus exposure and HLA in healthy donors. Study-wide results and caveats: Most TCR sequences proved rare, with some public TCRs found in many donors. According to the study, approximately 150 TCR beta chains were cytomegalovirus-associated.

The repertoire was sequenced with immunoSEQ multiplex PCR; TCRdb's copy has only in-frame clones and lacks some. There are about 140,000 clones in the sample; approximately 87% occur only once, and roughly 3% lies in the top ten. From germline, CDR1 is MNHEY and CDR2 SMNVEV (reference sequence). Trimming left V 6 bases short and J 3 bases short, with 14 bases between. CDR3 size: 14 residues. On this clone itself: The antigen remains unidentified.

The sequenced sample consisted of PBMCs. The V gene is TRBV27, the J gene TRBJ2-5, with a tentative D call TRBD1 (7 bases). The origin of this receptor is a man aged 18 to 35 in good health and CMV-seronegative. CDR3 in DNA: TGTGCCAGCAGCGAATCAGGGGGGAAAGAGACCCAGTACTTC. Its translation: CASSESGGKETQYF.